This entry is about one T cell receptor beta chain. Antigen unknown. The data are from a study of cytomegalovirus exposure and HLA in healthy donors. General study findings and limits: Links to common viral pathogens appeared, in a later analysis, for several of the most significant clusters. A later analysis reportedly found fewer N-insertions in an Asian-associated ancestry cluster than the roughly 670-donor mean. Later analysis identified a missense DCLRE1C variant that was linked to TCR beta V- and J-gene trimming. A later analysis associated some 16,000 TCR beta sequences with HLA alleles at a 0.05 false discovery rate.

The PCR contained 60 Vbeta and 13 Jbeta primers. TCRdb's copy holds only in-frame clones and misses some; the assay was immunoSEQ multiplex PCR. The sample yields 110,000 or so clones, roughly four fifths seen once. V was trimmed by 3 bases and J by 3 bases, leaving 12 bases between them. There are 15 residues in the CDR3. Germline V gives CDR1 LNHDA, CDR2 SQIVND (reference sequence). The sequence came from a man aged 45-60 years in good health and CMV-seropositive. The chain uses TRBV19 and TRBJ2-1; D unclear. Sequenced sample: PBMCs. In nucleotides, the CDR3 is TGTGCCAGTAGTATTGCTGCGGAGAACTACAATGAGCAGTTCTTC. It codes for CASSIAAENYNEQFF.